This T cell receptor (beta chain) was found in a study of long-term antiretroviral therapy in people with HIV. The CDR3 spans 17 residues. Trimming took 5 bases from V and 0 from J, leaving 14 bases between them. Germline CDR1 MNHEY, CDR2 SMNVEV (reference sequence). Study-level results: Comparison with controls showed narrower CDR3 length ranges in HIV repertoires. The study found that diversity rose after ART but stayed below transplant donor controls.

Survey level was the resolution at which the v3.0 immunoSEQ assay ran. Sequencing of each sample targeted about 40,000-50,000 T-cell genomes. Libraries were prepared by immunoSEQ multiplex PCR; TCRdb keeps only in-frame clonotypes and omits some of them. The sample consists of approximately 31,000 clones, less than 98% of them appearing once. Notes on this clone: The antigen remains unidentified.

J is TRBJ2-6 and V is TRBV27; no clear D. The TCR was taken from a man aged 25 to 40 with HIV. The sample consisted of unsorted PBMCs, taken 6.9 years after starting antiretroviral therapy. DNA of the CDR3: TGTGCCAGCAGTGTCTTGTCTCCCCACTCTGGGGCCAACGTCCTGACTTTC. It yields the protein CASSVLSPHSGANVLTF.